These T cell receptor beta chains were read from a single sample in a study of T cells after yellow fever vaccination. Each CDR3 protein gets one entry after TCRdb re-called the 5' RACE reads with MiXCR. This table has 200,000 to 300,000 distinct CDR3 sequences, over 6.5% appearing once. The sequenced sample was CD4+ T cells sorted from PBMCs, obtained on the day of the yellow fever booster vaccination. The receptors shown here come from a man under 40 who received the YFV17D yellow fever vaccine. The CDR3 runs from the conserved cysteine through the conserved F or W. The D gene is left open where the match is weak. Size values are once, few and many counts, or a class for expanded clones, and some rows have none.

V,size,J,D,DNA,CDR3
TRBV12-3/TRBV12-4,many,TRBJ2-3,.,TGTGCCAGCAACCTGAACACAGATACGCAGTATTTT,CASNLNTDTQYF
TRBV27,.,TRBJ2-3,.,TGTGCCAGCAGCGGACCCTCGCCCACAGATACGCAGTATTTT,CASSGPSPTDTQYF
TRBV19,.,TRBJ2-1,TRBD2,TGTGCCAGTAGTAACCGGGAGGGCCCCAATGAGCAGTTCTTC,CASSNREGPNEQFF
TRBV20-1,many,TRBJ1-1,TRBD1,TGCAGTGCTCCCGCATATCGACAGGGTGGTTTCTTT,CSAPAYRQGGFF
TRBV20-1,many,TRBJ2-3,.,TGCAGTGCCCCTCGGTCAAGTGATACGCAGTATTTT,CSAPRSSDTQYF
TRBV6-2/TRBV6-3,many,TRBJ1-5,.,TGTGCCAGCAAGGGGGAGAAGGTTAGCAATCAGCCCCAGCATTTT,CASKGEKVSNQPQHF
TRBV20-1,.,TRBJ2-3,TRBD2,TGCAGTGCTAGGGGCAGTGGCGGGAGACGGGTTGATACGCAGTATTTT,CSARGSGGRRVDTQYF
TRBV7-3,.,TRBJ2-6,.,TGTGCCAGCAGCCCCCTGGGCGCTGGGGCCAACGTCCTGACTTTC,CASSPLGAGANVLTF
TRBV5-1,.,TRBJ2-3,TRBD2,TGCGCCAGCAGCCGGGGACTAGCGGGAACAGCAGGAGATACGCAGTATTTT,CASSRGLAGTAGDTQYF
TRBV4-2,.,TRBJ1-2,TRBD1,TGTGCCAGCAGCCAGGGGGACAGGCTAAACTATGGCTACACCTTC,CASSQGDRLNYGYTF
TRBV30,.,TRBJ1-3,.,TGTGCCTGGAGCCTAAACACCATATATTTT,CAWSLNTIYF
TRBV7-9,many,TRBJ2-5,.,TGTGCCAGCAGCTTAGTATGGGGAGAAGAGACCCAGTACTTC,CASSLVWGEETQYF
TRBV29-1,many,TRBJ2-7,TRBD1,TGCAGCGTTGCTGGGACAGGGGGCCACGAGCAGTACTTC,CSVAGTGGHEQYF
TRBV24-1,few,TRBJ2-2,.,TGTGCCACCAGTGATTTCAAGTCGACAGGAACCGGGGAGCTGTTTTTT,CATSDFKSTGTGELFF
TRBV9,many,TRBJ2-5,.,TGTGCCAGCAGCCCAACAAACGAGGGAGAGACCCAGTACTTC,CASSPTNEGETQYF
TRBV7-2,many,TRBJ2-5,.,TGTGCCAGCACCAGATGGGCGAATCAGCCCCAAGAGACCCAGTACTTC,CASTRWANQPQETQYF
TRBV4-3,.,TRBJ2-7,TRBD2,TGCGCCAGCAGCCGCTCTAGCGGGGGACTGGGGGAGCAGTACTTC,CASSRSSGGLGEQYF
TRBV18,many,TRBJ2-1,.,TGTGCCAGCTCACCACCGGCCGAGGGGCATGAGCAGTTCTTC,CASSPPAEGHEQFF
TRBV5-1,.,TRBJ2-2,.,TGCGCCAGCAGCTTGCCCTCCGGGGCCACCGGGGAGCTGTTTTTT,CASSLPSGATGELFF
TRBV6-2/TRBV6-3,.,TRBJ2-5,.,TGTGCCAGCAGTTACCCCCCGCCGGACCAAGAGACCCAGTACTTC,CASSYPPPDQETQYF
TRBV13,few,TRBJ2-7,.,TGTGCCAGCAGCTACACACACCCCACTGGACAGTTCCCGGGCTGGGTAAACTACGAGCAGTACTTC,CASSYTHPTGQFPGWVNYEQYF
TRBV6-5,few,TRBJ2-1,TRBD2,TGTGCCAGCAGTTACTCCTCTCCTACTAGCGGGAGAACTAATGAGCAGTTCTTC,CASSYSSPTSGRTNEQFF
TRBV10-3,many,TRBJ2-1,TRBD1,TGTGCCATCAGTCAGGACAGGAAGTCCTACAATGAGCAGTTCTTC,CAISQDRKSYNEQFF
TRBV7-9,many,TRBJ2-1,.,TGTGCCAGCAGCTGGATCCCTGGCTCCTACAATGAGCAGTTCTTC,CASSWIPGSYNEQFF
TRBV20-1,many,TRBJ2-5,TRBD2,TGCAGTGCTCCCCTAGCGGGGTGGCAAGAGACCCAGTACTTC,CSAPLAGWQETQYF
TRBV6-1,.,TRBJ2-7,.,TGTGCCAGCAGTGAGGTGGGAGGTTCCTACGAGCAGTACTTC,CASSEVGGSYEQYF
TRBV12-3/TRBV12-4,few,TRBJ1-5,.,TGTGCCAGCAGCACAACGACAGGTCGGGGGAGCAATCAGCCCCAGCATTTT,CASSTTTGRGSNQPQHF
TRBV12-3/TRBV12-4,many,TRBJ2-1,.,TGTGCCAGCAGGCAGACTAGCGTCGACAGGGATGAGCAGTTCTTC,CASRQTSVDRDEQFF
TRBV12-3/TRBV12-4,many,TRBJ2-7,.,TGTGCCAGCAGCTCCTCAGGGCAGGGGGGCGAGCAGTACTTC,CASSSSGQGGEQYF
TRBV6-5,.,TRBJ2-7,.,TGTGCCAGCAGTTACAGCCGTCGGGACGAGCAGTACTTC,CASSYSRRDEQYF
TRBV7-9,many,TRBJ2-3,TRBD2,TGTGCCAGCAGCTTAAAGACTAGCGGGAGCACAGATACGCAGTATTTT,CASSLKTSGSTDTQYF
TRBV7-2,few,TRBJ2-1,.,TGTGCCAGCAGCTTAGCGGGCAGGTATGGAAATGAGCAGTTCTTC,CASSLAGRYGNEQFF
TRBV12-3/TRBV12-4,few,TRBJ2-3,TRBD2,TGTGCCAGCAGTCAAGGACTAGCGCGGAACACAGATACGCAGTATTTT,CASSQGLARNTDTQYF
TRBV14,.,TRBJ1-3,.,TGTGCCAGCAGCCAAGTTCCGAACACCATATATTTT,CASSQVPNTIYF
TRBV7-8,.,TRBJ2-5,.,TGTGCCAGCAGCTTGGGGGCCCAAGAGACCCAGTACTTC,CASSLGAQETQYF
TRBV11-2,.,TRBJ2-7,.,TGTGCCAGCAGCTTAGTGGTAGGTCCCCTCTACGAGCAGTACTTC,CASSLVVGPLYEQYF
TRBV4-2,few,TRBJ2-7,TRBD2,TGTGCCAGCAGCCAAGATTACCCCATGGGGACTAGCGGAGGGGGGGCCTACGAGCAGTACTTC,CASSQDYPMGTSGGGAYEQYF
TRBV9,few,TRBJ2-1,TRBD2,TGTGCCAGCAGCGCTTCAAGCGGGAGAGAATACAATGAGCAGTTCTTC,CASSASSGREYNEQFF
TRBV7-9,few,TRBJ2-5,.,TGTGCCAGCGGAGGACGGAACCAAGAGACCCAGTACTTC,CASGGRNQETQYF
TRBV27,many,TRBJ2-1,TRBD2,TGTGCCAGCAGTTTATCGACTAGCGCGAGGGAGCAGTTCTTC,CASSLSTSAREQFF
TRBV6-5,few,TRBJ1-1,.,TGTGCCAGCAGTCGCGGACGGCGGACGAACACTGAAGCTTTCTTT,CASSRGRRTNTEAFF
TRBV7-8,many,TRBJ1-2,.,TGTGCCAGCAGCTCGACCCCAGGCTATGGCTACACCTTC,CASSSTPGYGYTF
TRBV12-3/TRBV12-4,many,TRBJ1-6,.,TGTGCCAGCAGTTTATCCGTCAGGGATAATTCACCCCTCCACTTT,CASSLSVRDNSPLHF
TRBV12-3/TRBV12-4,few,TRBJ2-1,TRBD1,TGTGCCAGCAATCCCGAGGGGGCGAAGTTGTATGAGCAGTTCTTC,CASNPEGAKLYEQFF
TRBV10-3,many,TRBJ2-5,TRBD2,TGTGCCACCGGGAGGACACCAGAACCACAAGAGACCCAGTACTTC,CATGRTPEPQETQYF
TRBV20-1,few,TRBJ2-1,TRBD2,TGCAGTGCTAGTGGGTCTAGCGGGATAGGCAATGAGCAGTTCTTC,CSASGSSGIGNEQFF
TRBV5-1,.,TRBJ2-1,TRBD1,TGCGCCAGCAGCTGGGGGACAGGGGCCTTCAATGAGCAGTTCTTC,CASSWGTGAFNEQFF
TRBV6-2/TRBV6-3,few,TRBJ2-2,.,TGTGCCAGCAGGGAGTCTGGAACCGGGGAGCTGTTTTTT,CASRESGTGELFF
TRBV28,few,TRBJ2-7,TRBD2,TGTGCCAGCACCCTACCCGGGGCTAGCGGGAGTTACGAGCAGTACTTC,CASTLPGASGSYEQYF
TRBV5-1,.,TRBJ2-1,.,TGCGCCAGCAGCTTGGCCATGTCCTACAATGAGCAGTTCTTC,CASSLAMSYNEQFF
TRBV6-5,.,TRBJ2-7,.,TGTGCCAGCAGTTACGGCAGGGGTTCAACCTACGAGCAGTACTTC,CASSYGRGSTYEQYF
TRBV12-3/TRBV12-4,.,TRBJ2-3,TRBD2,TGTGCCAGCAGTCCCAACTTAGCGGGAGCTAGCACAGATACGCAGTATTTT,CASSPNLAGASTDTQYF
TRBV19,medium-sized,TRBJ2-1,TRBD2,TGTGCCAGTATTAGAGGCAGACTAGCGGACTACAATGAGCAGTTCTTC,CASIRGRLADYNEQFF
TRBV5-1,few,TRBJ2-1,.,TGCGCCAGCAGCTTCGGAAAGGGAGCGGGTGCCTCCTACAATGAGCAGTTCTTC,CASSFGKGAGASYNEQFF
TRBV7-3,.,TRBJ2-1,.,TGTGCCAGCAGCTTATCGATAGGTCCTTTCAATGAGCAGTTCTTC,CASSLSIGPFNEQFF